The subject of this entry is one T cell receptor beta chain. This clonotype was seen repeatedly, ten times or more. No antigen is known for it. No base quality values were provided; no much bigger clone lies one nucleotide off. First-strand cDNA was synthesized using Superscript III and a set of TRAV- and TRBV-specific primers, so that both TCRalpha and TCRbeta chains were covered. TCRs were amplified with Phusion for 20 PCR cycles, with a constant-region primer paired with the adapter attached to the V primers. The isolated mRNA was amplified using the MessageAmp II aRNA Amplification Kit, with in vitro transcription performed for roughly 16 hours at 37 degrees C. The Dynabeads mRNA DIRECT Purification Kit was used to isolate the mRNA for TCR sequencing. Indexed Illumina adapters were added in a second Phusion PCR of 25 cycles, after which AMPure XP beads were used to purify the products. Deep sequencing of the TCRalpha and TCRbeta libraries was carried out on an Illumina MiniSeq instrument. From the authors' description of their analysis: Custom Perl scripts were used to pool TCR sequences that encoded the same protein, to remove out-of-frame sequences, and to calculate the abundance of each clonotype. TCR sequences supported by only a single read were excluded from analysis. Among the metrics used to describe the repertoires were Shannon entropy, Gini index, clonality, richness, and the frequency of TCRs shared between repertoires. TCRdb applied fastp at Q25 and MiXCR to the public reads, then kept only in-frame beta chains. Merged by CDR3 protein, the rows form single entries marked with the most common genes and DNA. TCRdb, not the original authors, processed these V and J calls. For this sample there are 100,000 or so distinct CDR3 sequences; around 9.2% appear just once. The ten top clones hold under 1.1% of the sample.

This sample is part of a study of low-dose radiotherapy and immunotherapy resistance in tumors (dated by TCRdb to between 2022 and 2023). Study-wide context: Patients in Cohort 1 were given 0.5 Gy per fraction every 2 weeks, and the prescribed total PTV dose was 6.5 Gy. Starting on cycle 1 day 1, patients took 300 mg of aspirin by mouth once a day for four cycles. For Cohort 2, the dose was 1 Gy per fraction given every two weeks, adding up to 13 Gy in total across 26 weeks. Patients were given nivolumab as a 240 mg flat dose every two weeks and ipilimumab at 1 mg/kg every six weeks, with both drugs delivered intravenously. Trial participants were not randomized into treatment groups. Cyclophosphamide 200 mg/m2 was administered intravenously every two weeks, one day before each radiation and immunotherapy administration. Eight patients were included in the translational analysis, namely three from the first dose cohort plus the first five from the second dose cohort.

From the cysteine through the phenylalanine, the CDR3 covers 15 amino acids. This entry keeps only the CDR3 DNA: 45 bases, framed from base 1. V ends up 0 bases short and J 3 bases short, with an unmatched junction base count of 1. From a lookup of the germline V gene (reference sequence), CDR1 and CDR2 are LNHNV and YYDKDF. The time point tag for this specimen amounts to: before trial treatment. Donors were enrolled in RACIN, a single-arm phase I dose-escalation trial in which nivolumab, ipilimumab, aspirin, low-dose cyclophosphamide and low-dose radiotherapy were combined. Patients with advanced, TIL-negative solid tumors were considered eligible.

The TCR originated in a male donor with prostate cancer. The sequence is built from TRBV15 and TRBJ2-1; 8 nucleotides in the junction match TRBD2. The input for sequencing was PBMCs, taken before treatment. This receptor has the CDR3 CATSREREGYNEQFF. The sequence in DNA is TGTGCCACCAGCAGAGAACGGGAGGGCTACAATGAGCAGTTCTTC.